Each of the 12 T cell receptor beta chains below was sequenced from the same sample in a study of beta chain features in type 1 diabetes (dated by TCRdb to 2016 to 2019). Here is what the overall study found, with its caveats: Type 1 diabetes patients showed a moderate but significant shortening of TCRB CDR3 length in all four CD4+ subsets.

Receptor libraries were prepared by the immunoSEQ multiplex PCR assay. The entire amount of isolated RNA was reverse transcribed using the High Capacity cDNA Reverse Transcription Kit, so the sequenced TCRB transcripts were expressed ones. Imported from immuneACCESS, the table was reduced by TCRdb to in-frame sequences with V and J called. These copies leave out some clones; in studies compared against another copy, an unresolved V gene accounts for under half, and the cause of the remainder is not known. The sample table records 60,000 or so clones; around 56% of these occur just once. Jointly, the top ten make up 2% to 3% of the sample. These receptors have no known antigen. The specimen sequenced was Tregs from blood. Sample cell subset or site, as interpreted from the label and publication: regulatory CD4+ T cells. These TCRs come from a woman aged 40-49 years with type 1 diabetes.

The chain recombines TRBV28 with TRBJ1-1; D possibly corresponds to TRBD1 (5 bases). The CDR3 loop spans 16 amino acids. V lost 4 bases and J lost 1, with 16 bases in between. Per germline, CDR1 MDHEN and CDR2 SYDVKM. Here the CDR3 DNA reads TGTGCCAGCAGTTCCCCGAGTGGGGGGACGAACACTGAAGCTTTCTTT. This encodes CASSSPSGGTNTEAFF.

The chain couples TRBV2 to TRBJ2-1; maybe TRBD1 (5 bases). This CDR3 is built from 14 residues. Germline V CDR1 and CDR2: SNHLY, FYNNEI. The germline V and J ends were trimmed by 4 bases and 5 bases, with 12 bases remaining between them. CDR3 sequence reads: CASSGRQDNNEQFF. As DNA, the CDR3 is TGTGCCAGCAGTGGCAGGCAGGACAACAATGAGCAGTTCTTC.

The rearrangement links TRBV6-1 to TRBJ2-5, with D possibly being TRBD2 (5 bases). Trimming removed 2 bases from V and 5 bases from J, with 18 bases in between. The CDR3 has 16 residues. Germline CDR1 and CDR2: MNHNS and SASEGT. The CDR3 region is CASSEQVGWEFETQYF. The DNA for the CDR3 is TGTGCCAGCAGTGAACAGGTGGGATGGGAGTTTGAGACCCAGTACTTC.

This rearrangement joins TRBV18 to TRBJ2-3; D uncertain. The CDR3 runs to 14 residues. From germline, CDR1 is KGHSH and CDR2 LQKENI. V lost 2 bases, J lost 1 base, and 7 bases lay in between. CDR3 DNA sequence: TGTGCCAGCTCACCATCGGTGGGCACAGATACGCAGTATTTT. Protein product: CASSPSVGTDTQYF.

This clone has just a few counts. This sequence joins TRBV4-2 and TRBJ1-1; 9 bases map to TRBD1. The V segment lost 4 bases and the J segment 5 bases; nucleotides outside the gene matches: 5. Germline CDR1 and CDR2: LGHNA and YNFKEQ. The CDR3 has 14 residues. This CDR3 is CASSLDRGETEAFF. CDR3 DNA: TGTGCCAGCAGCCTAGACAGGGGGGAAACTGAAGCTTTCTTT.

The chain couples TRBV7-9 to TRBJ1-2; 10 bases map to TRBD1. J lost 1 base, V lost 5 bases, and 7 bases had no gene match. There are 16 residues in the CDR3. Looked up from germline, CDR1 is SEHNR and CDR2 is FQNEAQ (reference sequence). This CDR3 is CASSRSGQGINYGYTF. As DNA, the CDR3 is TGTGCCAGCAGCCGTTCGGGACAGGGGATTAACTATGGCTACACCTTC.

The CDR3 loop is CASSPGVRGGETQYF. The DNA for the CDR3 is TGTGCCAGCAGCCCCGGGGTCCGGGGAGGAGAGACCCAGTACTTC. The chain employs TRBV7-3 and TRBJ2-5, with D perhaps matching TRBD2 (6 bases). This CDR3 contains 15 residues. With 5 bases removed from V and 4 bases from J, the gap between germline ends came to 17 bases. CDR1 and CDR2 (germline): SGHTA, FQGTGA.

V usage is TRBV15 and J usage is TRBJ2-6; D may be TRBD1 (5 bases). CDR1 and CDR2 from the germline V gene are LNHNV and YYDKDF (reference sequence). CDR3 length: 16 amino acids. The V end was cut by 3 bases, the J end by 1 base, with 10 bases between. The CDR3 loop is CATSSQGRSGANVLTF. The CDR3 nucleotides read TGTGCCACCAGCAGTCAGGGTCGATCTGGGGCCAACGTCCTGACTTTC.

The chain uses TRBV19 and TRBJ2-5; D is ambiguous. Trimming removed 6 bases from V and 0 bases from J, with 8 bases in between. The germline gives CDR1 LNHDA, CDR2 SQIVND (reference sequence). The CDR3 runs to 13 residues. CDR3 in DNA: TGTGCCAGTAGGAAACATAACCAAGAGACCCAGTACTTC. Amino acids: CASRKHNQETQYF.

In DNA, the CDR3 is TGTGCCAGCAGCCAAGAGAGTTCTGAGCAGTTCTTC. Translating it yields CASSQESSEQFF. The rearrangement uses TRBV4-2 and TRBJ2-1; D is unresolved. Germline V gives CDR1 LGHNA, CDR2 YNFKEQ. The CDR3 consists of 12 residues. V gave up 0 bases and J gave up 9 bases, with 6 bases separating them.

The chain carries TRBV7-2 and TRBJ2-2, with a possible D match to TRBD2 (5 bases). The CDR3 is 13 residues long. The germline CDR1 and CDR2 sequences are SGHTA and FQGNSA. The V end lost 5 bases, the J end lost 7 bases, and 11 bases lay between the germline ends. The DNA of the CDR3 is TGTGCCAGCAGCGTAAGGAGGTTCGGGGAGCTGTTTTTT. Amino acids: CASSVRRFGELFF.

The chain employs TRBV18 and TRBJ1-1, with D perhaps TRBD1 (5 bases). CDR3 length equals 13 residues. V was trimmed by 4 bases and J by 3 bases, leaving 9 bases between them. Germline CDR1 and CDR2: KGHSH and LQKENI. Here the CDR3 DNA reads TGTGCCAGCTCACGGGGGAGGGACACTGAAGCTTTCTTT. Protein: CASSRGRDTEAFF. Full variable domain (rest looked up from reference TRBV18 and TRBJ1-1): NAGVMQNPRHLVRRRGQEARLRCSPMKGHSHVYWYRQLPEEGLKFMVYLQKENIIDESGMPKERFSAEFPKEGPSILRIQQVVRGDSAAYFCASSRGRDTEAFFGQGTRLTVV.